A selection of T cell receptor beta chains follows, all from one sample in a study of T cell repertoires in cytomegalovirus infection. TCRdb re-called the reads with MiXCR, one entry per CDR3 protein. The sample comprises 400,000 or so distinct CDR3 sequences, approximately 30% of which are singletons, and about an eighth rests with the top ten. The sample taken for sequencing was PBMCs. The receptors derive from a human donor in good health (CMV status not recorded). Some clones in this sample may be carry-over from other donors' samples. The CDR3 runs from the conserved cysteine through the conserved F or W. D genes are given only for firm matches. The listing skips clone size in some rows; elsewhere it reads once, few, many or a size class.

many,TRBV7-2,.,TRBJ1-6,TGTGCCAGCAGCTTAGCGGTGGGGGCGTCACCCCTCCACTTT,CASSLAVGASPLHF
few,TRBV7-8,TRBD2,TRBJ2-2,TGTGCCAGCAGGGGGGGGACTGAGCGCGGGGAGCTGTTTTTT,CASRGGTERGELFF
few,TRBV7-9,.,TRBJ1-2,TGTGCCAGCAGCTTACTGGGGTACACCTTC,CASSLLGYTF
.,TRBV6-5,.,TRBJ2-2,TGTGCCAGCAGTTACCGGGCGAACACCGGGGAGCTGTTTTTT,CASSYRANTGELFF
few,TRBV7-2,TRBD1,TRBJ1-2,TGTGCCAGCAGCCTAGGGGGCGCTTCCCCTGGCTACACCTTC,CASSLGGASPGYTF
.,TRBV6-2/TRBV6-3,.,TRBJ2-5,TGTGCCAGCATAAGGGAAGAGCGGCGGTACCAAGAGACCCAGTACTTC,CASIREERRYQETQYF
.,TRBV6-1,TRBD1,TRBJ2-3,TGTGCCAGCAGTGACGTCAGGGGGATCGGCTCAGATACGCAGTATTTT,CASSDVRGIGSDTQYF
many,TRBV7-2,.,TRBJ1-4,TGTGCCAGCAGCTTAGTGCAGGGGTCTAATGAAAAACTGTTTTTT,CASSLVQGSNEKLFF
.,TRBV20-1,TRBD2,TRBJ2-1,TGCAGTGCTAGAGATCGTAGGGAGCGGGGACTATACAATGAGCAGTTCTTC,CSARDRRERGLYNEQFF
.,TRBV20-1,.,TRBJ2-1,TGCAGTGCTCCTGGGGGGGCTCTAGGTATTGAGCAGTTCTTC,CSAPGGALGIEQFF
many,TRBV28,TRBD2,TRBJ2-1,TGTGCCAGCAGTCCTCCGGGGGGGTCAGCCTCCTACAATGAGCAGTTCTTC,CASSPPGGSASYNEQFF
few,TRBV27,.,TRBJ2-1,TGTGCCAGCAACCGACAGCTTAGCTCCTACAATGAGCAGTTCTTC,CASNRQLSSYNEQFF
.,TRBV5-1,TRBD1,TRBJ2-2,TGCGCCAGCAGCTCAGGACAGGGGGCGACCACCGGGGAGCTGTTTTTT,CASSSGQGATTGELFF
.,TRBV18,TRBD1,TRBJ2-7,TGTGCCAGCTCGGGACAGGGGCGCGAGCAGTACTTC,CASSGQGREQYF
.,TRBV6-1,TRBD1,TRBJ1-3,TGTGCCAGCAGTCTACGACAGGGACAGGCTGGAAACACCATATATTTT,CASSLRQGQAGNTIYF
few,TRBV6-1,.,TRBJ2-7,TGTGCCAGCAGTCCCCGCCCGGACGGCTCCTACGAGCAGTACTTC,CASSPRPDGSYEQYF
.,TRBV14,TRBD2,TRBJ2-1,TGTGCCAGCAGCCAAGGCCGGGAGGGGCCACATGAGCAGTTCTTC,CASSQGREGPHEQFF
many,TRBV7-2,.,TRBJ2-5,TGTGCCAGCAGTTACGGGTTAAAAGAGACCCAGTACTTC,CASSYGLKETQYF
many,TRBV6-1,TRBD1,TRBJ1-2,TGTGCCAGCAGTGGATATACAGGGGGCAACGGCTATGGCTACACCTTC,CASSGYTGGNGYGYTF
.,TRBV11-2,.,TRBJ2-3,TGTGCCAGCAGCCTAGAGACTACCTTCGGCACAGATACGCAGTATTTT,CASSLETTFGTDTQYF
.,TRBV5-1,TRBD2,TRBJ2-3,TGCGCCAGCAGCTTGAGGACTAGCGGGGGCGGTGGCACAGATACGCAGTATTTT,CASSLRTSGGGGTDTQYF
many,TRBV7-2,.,TRBJ2-2,TGTGCCAGCACCCTTGGGTCGGGGAACACCGGGGAGCTGTTTTTT,CASTLGSGNTGELFF
.,TRBV20-1,TRBD1,TRBJ1-3,TGCAGTGCTCCTAACAGACAGGGGACAAACACCATATATTTT,CSAPNRQGTNTIYF
many,TRBV7-8,.,TRBJ1-1,TGTGCCAGCAGCTTTCAGCAGACGGTGGTGGGGACTGAAGCTTTCTTT,CASSFQQTVVGTEAFF
few,TRBV2,.,TRBJ2-6,TGTGCCAGCAGTGACCAGCACTCTGGGGCCAACGTCCTGACTTTC,CASSDQHSGANVLTF
few,TRBV5-4,.,TRBJ2-3,TGTGCCAGCAGCTTTCCCGGGAGAGAAATCACAGATACGCAGTATTTT,CASSFPGREITDTQYF
many,TRBV7-6,TRBD1,TRBJ2-3,TGTGCCAGCAGCCCCGCGGGACAGGGCGCAGATACGCAGTATTTT,CASSPAGQGADTQYF
.,TRBV28,.,TRBJ2-7,TGTGCCAGCAGTTTTTTCGAAGGATCCTACGAGCAGTACTTC,CASSFFEGSYEQYF
few,TRBV10-2,.,TRBJ1-5,TGCGCCAGCAGTACTAGCAATCAGCCCCAGCATTTT,CASSTSNQPQHF
few,TRBV12-3/TRBV12-4,.,TRBJ2-2,TGTGCCAGCAGTTTGGGGCCAGGGCCCGGGGAGCTGTTTTTT,CASSLGPGPGELFF
.,TRBV12-3/TRBV12-4,.,TRBJ1-6,TGTGCCAGCAGCTCAATGGGGTCACCCCTCCACTTT,CASSSMGSPLHF
many,TRBV7-6,TRBD1,TRBJ2-1,TGTGCCAGCAGCCCCAGACAGGGGTTCGATGAGCAGTTCTTC,CASSPRQGFDEQFF
many,TRBV7-6,.,TRBJ2-3,TGTGCCAGCAGCTCCCACACAGGGCCCCATACGCAGTATTTT,CASSSHTGPHTQYF
.,TRBV2,TRBD1,TRBJ1-5,TGTGCCAGCCACCCAAGCACCAGACAGGGCTGGCAGCCCCAGCATTTT,CASHPSTRQGWQPQHF
.,TRBV2,.,TRBJ2-1,TGTGCCAGCAGTGAGTTAGGGATCTACAATGAGCAGTTCTTC,CASSELGIYNEQFF
.,TRBV5-5,.,TRBJ1-5,TGTGCCAGCAGCTTGGCCATAGGGGGAGGGCAGCCCCAGCATTTT,CASSLAIGGGQPQHF
.,TRBV28,.,TRBJ1-5,TGTGCCAGCAGACCGCAGTTAAATCAGCCCCAGCATTTT,CASRPQLNQPQHF
.,TRBV5-1,.,TRBJ1-2,TGCGCCAGCAGCCCGGATTTAGGATATGGCTACCCCTTC,CASSPDLGYGYPF
few,TRBV12-3/TRBV12-4,.,TRBJ1-2,TGTGCCAGCAGTCCAACAGGGAGTTATGGCTACACCTTC,CASSPTGSYGYTF
.,TRBV2,.,TRBJ1-5,TGTGCCAGCAGGTTCAGGGAGGGCGGTCAGCCCCAGCATTTT,CASRFREGGQPQHF
.,TRBV6-1,.,TRBJ1-4,TGTGCCAGCCACCGAGCAACTAATGAAAAACTGTTTTTT,CASHRATNEKLFF
many,TRBV7-2,.,TRBJ2-7,TGTGCCAGCAGCTTAGCCACAGGCCTCTCCTACGAGCAGTACTTC,CASSLATGLSYEQYF
many,TRBV7-3,TRBD2,TRBJ2-2,TGTGCCAGCAGCTCAGCGGGGGGGCTCGTCGGGGAGCTGTTTTTT,CASSSAGGLVGELFF
.,TRBV27,.,TRBJ1-1,TGTGCCAGCAGTTTGGCAGGGTTCGCTGAAGCTTTCTTT,CASSLAGFAEAFF
many,TRBV7-2,TRBD2,TRBJ2-2,TGTGCCAGCAGCCCATGGGTCCTAGCGGGTGTTAACACCGGGGAGCTGTTTTTT,CASSPWVLAGVNTGELFF